The 4 T cell receptor beta chains given below trace back to one sample, sequenced in a study of CD8 T cells in ankylosing spondylitis. TCRdb recomputed calls from the 5' RACE reads with MiXCR, one row per CDR3 protein. Among about 160,000 distinct CDR3 sequences listed, 15% to 20% were seen once. The sequenced material came from blood, either unsorted or a sorted T cell fraction (not recorded which). Receptor source: a male donor with ankylosing spondylitis or in good health (not recorded which).

This clonotype was recorded a few times. The chain combines TRBV3-1 with TRBJ2-7; 8 nucleotides match TRBD2. The CDR3 is 17 amino acids. With V trimmed by 0 bases and J by 1 base, 8 bases remained unmatched. Per germline, CDR1 LGHDT and CDR2 YNNKEL (reference sequence). CDR3 residues: CASSQDVFPSGSYEQYF. DNA for the CDR3: TGTGCCAGCAGCCAAGATGTCTTTCCTAGCGGGTCCTACGAGCAGTACTTC.

V usage is TRBV28 and J usage is TRBJ2-5, with D possibly called TRBD1 or TRBD2 (5 bases each). Germline loops: CDR1 MDHEN, CDR2 SYDVKM. The germline V and J ends were trimmed by 11 bases and 5 bases, with 12 bases remaining between them. The length of the CDR3 is 11 residues. The CDR3 loop is CAGGVDETQYF. The CDR3 region has the DNA TGTGCCGGGGGAGTTGACGAGACCCAGTACTTC.

This chain joins TRBV7-2 and TRBJ2-2; 7 positions agree with TRBD2. The V and J ends lost 6 bases and 4 bases, in that order; junction bases with no gene match: 8. Germline V gives CDR1 SGHTA, CDR2 FQGNSA. The CDR3 is 15 residues long. For the CDR3, the DNA is TGTGCCAGCAGTCCTTATGGGAGGGTCACCGGGGAGCTGTTTTTT. As protein: CASSPYGRVTGELFF.

Note on this clonotype: This may come from a read error, since a much larger clone is one base off. The chain carries TRBV7-2 and TRBJ2-5, with 9 bases that match TRBD2. CDR3 size: 16 residues. The germline V gene has CDR1 SGHTA and CDR2 FQGNSA. CDR3 sequence (DNA): TGTGCCATCAGCCCAGATTATAGCGGGAGTCGAGAGACCCAGTACTTC. As protein: CAISPDYSGSRETQYF.